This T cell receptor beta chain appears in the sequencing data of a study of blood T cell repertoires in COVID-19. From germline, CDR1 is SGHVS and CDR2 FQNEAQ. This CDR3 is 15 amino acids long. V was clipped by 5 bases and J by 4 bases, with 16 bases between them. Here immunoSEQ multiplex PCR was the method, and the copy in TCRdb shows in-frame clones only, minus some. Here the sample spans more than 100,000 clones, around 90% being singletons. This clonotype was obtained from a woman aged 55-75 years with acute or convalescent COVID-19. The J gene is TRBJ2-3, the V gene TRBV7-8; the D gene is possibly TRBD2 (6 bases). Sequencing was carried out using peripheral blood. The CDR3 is CASSPTRAHADTQYF. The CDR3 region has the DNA TGTGCCAGCAGCCCGACTAGGGCCCACGCAGATACGCAGTATTTT.